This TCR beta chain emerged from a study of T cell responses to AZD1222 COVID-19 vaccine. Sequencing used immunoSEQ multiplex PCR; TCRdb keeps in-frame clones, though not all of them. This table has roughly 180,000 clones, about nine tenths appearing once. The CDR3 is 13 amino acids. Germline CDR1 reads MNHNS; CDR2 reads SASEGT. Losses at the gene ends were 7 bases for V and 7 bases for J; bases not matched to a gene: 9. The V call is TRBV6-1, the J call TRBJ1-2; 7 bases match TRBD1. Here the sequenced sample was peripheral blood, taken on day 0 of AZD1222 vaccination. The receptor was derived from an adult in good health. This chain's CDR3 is CASTVDRAGGYTF. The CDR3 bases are TGTGCCAGCACCGTAGACAGGGCGGGTGGCTACACCTTC.